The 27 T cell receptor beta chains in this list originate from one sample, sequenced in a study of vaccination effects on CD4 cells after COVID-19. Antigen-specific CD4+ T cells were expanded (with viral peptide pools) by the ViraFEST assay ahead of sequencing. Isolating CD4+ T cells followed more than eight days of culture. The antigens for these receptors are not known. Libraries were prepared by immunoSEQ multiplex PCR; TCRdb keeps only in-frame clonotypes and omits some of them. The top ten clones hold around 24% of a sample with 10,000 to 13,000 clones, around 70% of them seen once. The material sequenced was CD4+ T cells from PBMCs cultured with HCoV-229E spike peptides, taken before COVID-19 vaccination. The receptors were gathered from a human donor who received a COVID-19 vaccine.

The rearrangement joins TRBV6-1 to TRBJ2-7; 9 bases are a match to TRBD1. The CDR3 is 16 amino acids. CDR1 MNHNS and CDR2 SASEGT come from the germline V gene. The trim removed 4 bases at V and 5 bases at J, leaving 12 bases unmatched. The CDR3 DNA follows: TGTGCCAGCAGTGGTAGGGCACGGACAGGGGTCAACGAGCAGTACTTC. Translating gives CASSGRARTGVNEQYF.

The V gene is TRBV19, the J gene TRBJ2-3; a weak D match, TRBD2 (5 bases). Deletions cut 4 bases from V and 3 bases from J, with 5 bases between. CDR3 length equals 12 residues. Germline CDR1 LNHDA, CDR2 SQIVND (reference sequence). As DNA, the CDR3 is TGTGCCAGTAGTAGGAGGACAGATACGCAGTATTTT. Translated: CASSRRTDTQYF.

CDR3 DNA sequence: TGCGCCAGCAGCTTGGACGGCAGGGGCGGAAACACCATATATTTT. This codes for CASSLDGRGGNTIYF. The rearrangement joins TRBV5-1 to TRBJ1-3, with a possible D match to TRBD1 (6 bases). CDR3 length: 15 residues. Trimming removed 0 bases at V and 4 bases at J, with 11 bases between. Germline assignment: CDR1 SGHRS and CDR2 YFSETQ. Looking up the rest from reference TRBV5-1 and TRBJ1-3 gives the full variable domain: KAGVTQTPRYLIKTRGQQVTLSCSPISGHRSVSWYQQTPGQGLQFLFEYFSETQRNKGNFPGRFSGRQFSNSRSEMNVSTLELGDSALYLCASSLDGRGGNTIYFGEGSWLTVV.

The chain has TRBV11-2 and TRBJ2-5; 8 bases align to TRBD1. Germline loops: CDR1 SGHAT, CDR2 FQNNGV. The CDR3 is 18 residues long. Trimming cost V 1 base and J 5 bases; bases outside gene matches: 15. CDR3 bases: TGTGCCAGCAGCTTAGTTCGGACAGGGTCGTCGGGGTTGGAGACCCAGTACTTC. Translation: CASSLVRTGSSGLETQYF.

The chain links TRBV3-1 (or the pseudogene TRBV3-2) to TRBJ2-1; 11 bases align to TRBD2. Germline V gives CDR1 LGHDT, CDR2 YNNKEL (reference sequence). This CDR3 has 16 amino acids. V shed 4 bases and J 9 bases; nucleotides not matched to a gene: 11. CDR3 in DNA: TGTGCCAGCAGCCGATCGAGGCTACTAGCGGGAGCTGAGCAGTTCTTC. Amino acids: CASSRSRLLAGAEQFF.

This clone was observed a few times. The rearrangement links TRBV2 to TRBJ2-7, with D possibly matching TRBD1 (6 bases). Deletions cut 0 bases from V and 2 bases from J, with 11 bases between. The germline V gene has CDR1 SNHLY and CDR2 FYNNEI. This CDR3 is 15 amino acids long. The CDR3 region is CASSEAWAGAYEQYF. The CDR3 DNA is TGTGCCAGCAGTGAAGCCTGGGCAGGGGCCTACGAGCAGTACTTC.

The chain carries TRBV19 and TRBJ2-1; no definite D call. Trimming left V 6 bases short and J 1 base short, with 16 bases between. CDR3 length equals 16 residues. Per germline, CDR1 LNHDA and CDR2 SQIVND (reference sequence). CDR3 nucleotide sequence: TGTGCCAGTAGCTCCCGACGGCGCAGGTCCTACAATGAGCAGTTCTTC. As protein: CASSSRRRRSYNEQFF.

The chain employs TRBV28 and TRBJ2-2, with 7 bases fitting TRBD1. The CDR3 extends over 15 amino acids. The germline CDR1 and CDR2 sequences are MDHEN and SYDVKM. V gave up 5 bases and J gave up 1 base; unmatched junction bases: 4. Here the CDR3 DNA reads TGTGCCAGCAGTACAGGGACAGTGAACACCGGGGAGCTGTTTTTT. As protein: CASSTGTVNTGELFF.

The CDR3 reads CASSLEGQGLTGELFF. The DNA of the CDR3 is TGCGCCAGCAGCTTGGAGGGACAGGGGCTCACCGGGGAGCTGTTTTTT. The chain has TRBV5-1 and TRBJ2-2; 10 positions match TRBD1. Losses at the gene ends were 0 bases for V and 4 bases for J; bases not matched to a gene: 3. Germline lookup yields CDR1 SGHRS and CDR2 YFSETQ. The CDR3 extends over 16 amino acids.

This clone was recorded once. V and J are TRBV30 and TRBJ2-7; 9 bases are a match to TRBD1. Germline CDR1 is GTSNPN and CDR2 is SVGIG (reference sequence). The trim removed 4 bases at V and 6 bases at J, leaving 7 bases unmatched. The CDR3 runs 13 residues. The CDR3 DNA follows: TGTGCCTGGACGACCGACAGGGGGAGCGAGCAGTACTTC. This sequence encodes CAWTTDRGSEQYF.

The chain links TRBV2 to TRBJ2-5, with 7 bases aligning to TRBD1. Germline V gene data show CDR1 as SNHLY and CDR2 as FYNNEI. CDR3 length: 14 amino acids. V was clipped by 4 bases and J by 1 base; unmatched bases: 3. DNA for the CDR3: TGTGCCAGCAGTGCCGACAGGGCCCAAGAGACCCAGTACTTC. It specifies CASSADRAQETQYF.

This chain's CDR3 is CASSSGTHKGAFF. In DNA form, the CDR3 reads TGTGCCAGCAGCTCCGGGACCCATAAAGGTGCTTTCTTT. The gene calls are TRBV12-3 or TRBV12-4 and TRBJ1-1; TRBD1 is a possible D gene (5 bases). The germline V and J ends were trimmed by 6 bases and 11 bases, with 19 bases remaining between them. The CDR3 totals 13 residues.

The CDR3 bases are TGTGCCAGCAGCTTTGTCGCGGGAGGGACAGATACGCAGTATTTT. It yields the protein CASSFVAGGTDTQYF. This chain joins TRBV7-2 and TRBJ2-3; the match to TRBD2 covers 9 bases. With V trimmed by 3 bases and J by 3 bases, 4 bases remained unmatched. The CDR3 runs to 15 residues. Germline V CDR1 and CDR2: SGHTA, FQGNSA.

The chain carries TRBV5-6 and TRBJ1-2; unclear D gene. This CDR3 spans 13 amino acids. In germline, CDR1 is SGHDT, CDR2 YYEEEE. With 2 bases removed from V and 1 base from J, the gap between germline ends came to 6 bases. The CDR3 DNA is TGTGCCAGCAGCTTTTTAGATAACTATGGCTACACCTTC. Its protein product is CASSFLDNYGYTF.

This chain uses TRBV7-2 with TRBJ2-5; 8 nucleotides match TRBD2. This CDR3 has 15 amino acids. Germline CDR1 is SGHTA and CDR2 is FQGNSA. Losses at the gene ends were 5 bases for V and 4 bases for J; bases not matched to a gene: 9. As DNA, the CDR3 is TGTGCCAGCAGCGCCCGGCCGGGGGGGCGAGAGACCCAGTACTTC. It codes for CASSARPGGRETQYF.

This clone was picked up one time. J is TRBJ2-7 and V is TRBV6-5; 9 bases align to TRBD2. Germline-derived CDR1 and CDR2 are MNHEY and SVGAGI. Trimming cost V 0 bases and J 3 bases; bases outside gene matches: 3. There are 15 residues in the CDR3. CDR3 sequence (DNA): TGTGCCAGCAGTTACTCTCCTAGCGGGGACTACGAGCAGTACTTC. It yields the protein CASSYSPSGDYEQYF.

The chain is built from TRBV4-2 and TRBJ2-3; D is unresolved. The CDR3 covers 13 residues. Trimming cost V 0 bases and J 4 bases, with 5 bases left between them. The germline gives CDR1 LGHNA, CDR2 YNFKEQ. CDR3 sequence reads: CASSQDQADTQYF. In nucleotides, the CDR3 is TGTGCCAGCAGCCAAGATCAAGCAGATACGCAGTATTTT.

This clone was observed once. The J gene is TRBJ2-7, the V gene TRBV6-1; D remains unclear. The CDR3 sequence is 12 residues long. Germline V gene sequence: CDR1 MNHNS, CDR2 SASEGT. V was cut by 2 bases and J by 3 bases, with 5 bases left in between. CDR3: CASSEQNYEQYF. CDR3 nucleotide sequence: TGTGCCAGCAGTGAACAGAACTACGAGCAGTACTTC.

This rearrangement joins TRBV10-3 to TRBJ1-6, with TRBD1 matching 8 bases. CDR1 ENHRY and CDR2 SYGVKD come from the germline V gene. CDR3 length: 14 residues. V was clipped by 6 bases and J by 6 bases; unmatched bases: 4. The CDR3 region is CAIRRTGTNSPLHF. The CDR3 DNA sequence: TGTGCCATCAGGAGGACAGGGACTAATTCACCCCTCCACTTT.

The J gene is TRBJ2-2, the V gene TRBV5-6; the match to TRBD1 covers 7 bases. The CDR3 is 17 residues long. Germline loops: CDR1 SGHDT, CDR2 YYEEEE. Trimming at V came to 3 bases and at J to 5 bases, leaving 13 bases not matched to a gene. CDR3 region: CASSSLPTGSLTGELFF. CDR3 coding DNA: TGTGCCAGCAGCTCGCTACCGACAGGGTCCTTGACCGGGGAGCTGTTTTTT.

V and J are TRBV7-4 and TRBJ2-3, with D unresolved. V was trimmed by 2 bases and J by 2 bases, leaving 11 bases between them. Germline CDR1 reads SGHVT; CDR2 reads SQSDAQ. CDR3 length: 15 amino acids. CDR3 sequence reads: CASSLQRRYTDTQYF. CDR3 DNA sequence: TGTGCCAGCAGCTTACAACGGCGGTACACAGATACGCAGTATTTT. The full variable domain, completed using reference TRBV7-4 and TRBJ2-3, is GAGVSQSPRYKVAKRGRDVALRCDSISGHVTLYWYRQTLGQGSEVLTYSQSDAQRDKSGRPSGRFSAERPERSVSTLKIQRTEQGDSAVYLCASSLQRRYTDTQYFGPGTRLTVL.

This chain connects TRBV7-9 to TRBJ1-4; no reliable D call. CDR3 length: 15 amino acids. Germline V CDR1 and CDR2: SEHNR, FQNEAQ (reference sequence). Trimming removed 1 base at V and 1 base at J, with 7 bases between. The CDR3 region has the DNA TGTGCCAGCAGCTTAGTCGGTGAAACTAATGAAAAACTGTTTTTT. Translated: CASSLVGETNEKLFF.

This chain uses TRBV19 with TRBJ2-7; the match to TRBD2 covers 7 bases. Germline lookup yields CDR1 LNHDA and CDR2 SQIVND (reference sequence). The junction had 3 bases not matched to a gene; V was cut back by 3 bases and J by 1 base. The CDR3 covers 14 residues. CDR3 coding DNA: TGTGCCAGTAGTATCCAAGCGGGATCCTACGAGCAGTACTTC. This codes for CASSIQAGSYEQYF.

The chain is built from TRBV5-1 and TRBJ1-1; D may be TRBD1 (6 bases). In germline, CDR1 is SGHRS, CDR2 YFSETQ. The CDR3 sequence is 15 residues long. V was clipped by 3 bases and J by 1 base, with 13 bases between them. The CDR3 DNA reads TGCGCCAGCAGCTCTGGACAGAATTGGAACACTGAAGCTTTCTTT. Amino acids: CASSSGQNWNTEAFF.

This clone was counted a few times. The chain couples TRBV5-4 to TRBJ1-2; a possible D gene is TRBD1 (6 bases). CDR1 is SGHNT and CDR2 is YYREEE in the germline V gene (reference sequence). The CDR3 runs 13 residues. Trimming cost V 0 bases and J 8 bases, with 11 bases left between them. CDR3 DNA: TGTGCCAGCAGCTTGGGGCTTCAGGGGGGCTACACCTTC. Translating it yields CASSLGLQGGYTF.

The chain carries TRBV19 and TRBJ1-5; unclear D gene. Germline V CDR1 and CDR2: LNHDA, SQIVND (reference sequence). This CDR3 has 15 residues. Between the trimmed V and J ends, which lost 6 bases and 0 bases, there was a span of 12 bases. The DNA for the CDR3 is TGTGCCAGTAGCTCTTGGACGGATAGCAATCAGCCCCAGCATTTT. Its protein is CASSSWTDSNQPQHF.

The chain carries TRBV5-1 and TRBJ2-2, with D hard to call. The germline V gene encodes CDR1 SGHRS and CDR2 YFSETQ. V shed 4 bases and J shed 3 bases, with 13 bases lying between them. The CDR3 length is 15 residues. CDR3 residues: CASSPSGVDTGELFF. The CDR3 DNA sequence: TGCGCCAGCAGCCCGTCCGGCGTAGACACCGGGGAGCTGTTTTTT.